Sequencing of this T cell receptor (beta chain) was carried out in a study of blood T cell repertoires in COVID-19. Whole-study context: The United States, Italy and Spain provided the acute and convalescent COVID-19 samples. Sample material is recorded as cDNA or gDNA derived from T cells, B-cell-depleted T cells, or PBMCs.

V dropped 7 bases and J dropped 8; count of bases not matched to a gene: 11. This CDR3 has 15 residues. From germline, CDR1 is LNHDA and CDR2 SQIVND (reference sequence). Original handling: The authors estimated nucleated cell counts from reference gene primer amplification. The method was immunoSEQ multiplex PCR; TCRdb's version includes in-frame clones alone and lacks a portion of them. V, J and clone size were drawn from that table, and D and trimming were deduced from the DNA. The table records about 100,000 clones, about 90% of them present only once. The sample consisted of peripheral blood. The V gene is TRBV19, the J gene TRBJ2-1, with 10 bases matching TRBD1. The receptor was isolated from a man aged 25 to 45 in a cohort sampled during active COVID-19. CDR3 nucleotides: TGTGCCAGTACCCATCCGGGACAGGGGAGTCATGAGCAGTTCTTC. This codes for CASTHPGQGSHEQFF.